The 6 T cell receptor beta chains in this list originate from one sample, sequenced in a study of T cell repertoires in cytomegalovirus infection. Each CDR3 protein is one row after TCRdb ran MiXCR on the reads. The repertoire consists of around 530,000 distinct CDR3 sequences, with about 17% occurring once and the leading ten covering about 24%. Sample: CD8+ T cells from PBMCs. The receptors stem from a human donor in good health (CMV status not recorded). Some clones in this sample may be carry-over from other donors' samples.

This clonotype was detected many times. The V and J genes are TRBV6-1 and TRBJ1-5; D possibly corresponds to TRBD1 (5 bases). The ends were cut back, 2 bases at V and 6 bases at J, with 14 bases in the middle. Germline-derived CDR1 and CDR2 are MNHNS and SASEGT. The CDR3 totals 15 residues. The CDR3 loop reads CASSEWIQGSQPQHF. The DNA of the CDR3 is TGTGCCAGCAGTGAATGGATCCAGGGTAGTCAGCCCCAGCATTTT.

The sample holds many counts of this clonotype. The chain is built from TRBV24-1 and TRBJ2-3; D gene uncertain. The CDR3 runs to 13 residues. Trimming took off 3 bases at V and 0 bases at J, with 3 bases between the two ends. Germline V gives CDR1 KGHDR, CDR2 SFDVKD. The CDR3 here is CATSDRSTDTQYF. The CDR3 region has the DNA TGTGCCACCAGTGATCGTAGCACAGATACGCAGTATTTT.

This clonotype was counted ten times or more. This chain uses TRBV4-1 with TRBJ2-5, with D possibly being TRBD1 (5 bases). Germline V gene sequence: CDR1 MGHRA, CDR2 YSYEKL. V lost 2 bases, J lost 5 bases, and 15 bases lay in between. The length of the CDR3 is 15 residues. CDR3 in DNA: TGCGCCAGCAGCCAAACCCAGGGTTCCGAGGAGACCCAGTACTTC. The encoded protein is CASSQTQGSEETQYF.

Notes on this clonotype: A read error is likely, as this CDR3 ends without the conserved phenylalanine or tryptophan. The DNA is left out, because the CDR3 cannot be placed on it with certainty; the CDR3 is given as TCRdb lists it. The chain carries TRBV7-8 and TRBJ2-1; the D call in the table, TRBD2, was not verified against the DNA. The germline V gene encodes CDR1 SGHVS and CDR2 FQNEAQ. Both ends counted, the CDR3 spans 15 residues. The chain's CDR3 is CASSSLAGGSDEQLL.

This clonotype was observed many times. This sequence joins TRBV7-8 and TRBJ2-3; 11 bases fit TRBD2. Trimming at V came to 0 bases and at J to 3 bases, leaving 5 bases not matched to a gene. The CDR3 totals 17 residues. The V gene's germline CDR1 is SGHVS and CDR2 FQNEAQ. CDR3 sequence (DNA): TGTGCCAGCAGCTTAGCGCTAGCGGGGGGCCAAACAGATACGCAGTATTTT. Translation gives CASSLALAGGQTDTQYF.

The CDR3, as DNA: TGTGCCAGCAGTGAGACTCGTCATAATGAGCAGTTCTTC. This codes for CASSETRHNEQFF. J is TRBJ2-1 and V is TRBV27; D is undetermined. Germline-derived CDR1 and CDR2 are MNHEY and SMNVEV (reference sequence). The CDR3 has 13 amino acids. V lost 5 bases and J 7 bases, leaving 12 bases between the germline ends.